This TCR beta chain came from a study of T cell clones after liver transplantation. Study context: Without induction therapy, subjects received standard immunosuppression until 12-24 months post-transplant. Whole-study findings and limits: In most of the 8 subjects, circulating graft-donor-reactive CD4 TCRbeta sequences fell significantly after transplant. Small, mixed patient groups and varying post-transplant times limit these conclusions. The donor-reactive repertoire was only partly measurable in two subjects, lacking donor cells.

This clone showed up just a few times. Its antigen remains unidentified. Per the germline V gene, CDR1 is SGHDT and CDR2 is YYEEEE. This CDR3 has 15 amino acids. V dropped 0 bases and J dropped 0 bases, with 7 bases sitting between them. Measured with immunoSEQ multiplex PCR; TCRdb has only the in-frame clones, and not every one. The data contain 70,000 or so clones, 90% to 95% of them seen just once; the ten biggest clones take up 0.95% to 1%. This sequence joins TRBV5-6 and TRBJ1-3; D is undetermined. The sequenced sample was CD4+ T cells from blood, obtained roughly 25 months after liver transplant. This receptor was obtained from a human patient who received a liver transplant. Some T cells may be the graft donor's. As DNA, the CDR3 is TGTGCCAGCAGCTTGGGGAGTCTCTCTGGAAACACCATATATTTT. Translating it yields CASSLGSLSGNTIYF. The whole variable domain, filled in from reference TRBV5-6 and TRBJ1-3, reads DAGVTQSPTHLIKTRGQQVTLRCSPKSGHDTVSWYQQALGQGPQFIFQYYEEEERQRGNFPDRFSGHQFPNYSSELNVNALLLGDSALYLCASSLGSLSGNTIYFGEGSWLTVV.